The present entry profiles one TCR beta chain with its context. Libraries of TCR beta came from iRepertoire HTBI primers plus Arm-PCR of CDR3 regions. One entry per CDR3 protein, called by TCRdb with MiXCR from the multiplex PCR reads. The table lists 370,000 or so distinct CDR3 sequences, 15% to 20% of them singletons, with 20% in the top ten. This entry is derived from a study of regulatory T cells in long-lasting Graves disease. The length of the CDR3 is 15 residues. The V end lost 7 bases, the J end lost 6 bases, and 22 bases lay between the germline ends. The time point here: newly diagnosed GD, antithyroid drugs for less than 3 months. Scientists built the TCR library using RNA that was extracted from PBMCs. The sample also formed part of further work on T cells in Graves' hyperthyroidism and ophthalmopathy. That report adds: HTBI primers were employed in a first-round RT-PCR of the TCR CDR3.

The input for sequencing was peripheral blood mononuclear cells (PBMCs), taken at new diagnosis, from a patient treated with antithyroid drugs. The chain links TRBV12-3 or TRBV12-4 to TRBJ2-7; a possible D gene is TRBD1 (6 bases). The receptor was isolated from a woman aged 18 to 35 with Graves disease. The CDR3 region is CASTNMEQGNFEQYF. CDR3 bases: TGTGCCAGCACCAACATGGAACAGGGAAATTTCGAGCAGTACTTC.